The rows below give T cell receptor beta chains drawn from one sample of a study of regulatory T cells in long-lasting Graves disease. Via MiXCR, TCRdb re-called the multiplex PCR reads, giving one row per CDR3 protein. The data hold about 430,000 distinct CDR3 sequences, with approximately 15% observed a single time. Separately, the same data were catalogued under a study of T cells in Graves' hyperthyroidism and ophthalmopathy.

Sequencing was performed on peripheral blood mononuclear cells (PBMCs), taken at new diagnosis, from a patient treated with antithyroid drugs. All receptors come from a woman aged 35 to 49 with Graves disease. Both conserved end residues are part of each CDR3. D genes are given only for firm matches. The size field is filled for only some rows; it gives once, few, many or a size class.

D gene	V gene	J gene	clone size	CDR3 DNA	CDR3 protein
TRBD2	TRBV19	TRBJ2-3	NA	TGTGCCAGTAGTATCAAAGCGGGGACAGATACGCAGTATTTT	CASSIKAGTDTQYF
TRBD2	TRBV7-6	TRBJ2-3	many	TGTGCCAGCAGCTTACTGCGGGAGAGTGACACAGATACGCAGTATTTT	CASSLLRESDTDTQYF
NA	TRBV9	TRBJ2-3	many	TGTGCCAGCAGCGCCTCAGGAACCGGACGCGGTACGCAGTATTTT	CASSASGTGRGTQYF
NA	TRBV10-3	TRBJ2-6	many	TGTGCCATCAGGGCCCAGGGATATGGGGCCAACGTCCTGACTTTC	CAIRAQGYGANVLTF
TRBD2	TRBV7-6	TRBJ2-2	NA	TGTGCCAGCAGCTTTCTCGCGGGAGAGCTTGCCGGGGAGCTGTTTTTT	CASSFLAGELAGELFF
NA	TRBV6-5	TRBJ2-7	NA	TGTGCCAGCAGTTACGCTAAGGGGTTCTCCTACGAGCAGTACTTC	CASSYAKGFSYEQYF
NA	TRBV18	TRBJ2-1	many	TGTGCCAGCAGCCCCCCGGTGAGGGATGAGCAGTTCTTC	CASSPPVRDEQFF
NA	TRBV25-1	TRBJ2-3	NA	TGTGCCAGCAGTCCCTTTGTGGCAGATACGCAGTATTTT	CASSPFVADTQYF
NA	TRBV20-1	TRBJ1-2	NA	TGCAGTGCTAGACCCCGGAGGGTATGGTCATGGGCTAAAAACTATGGCTACACCTTC	CSARPRRVWSWAKNYGYTF
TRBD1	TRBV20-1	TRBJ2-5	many	TGCAGTGCGGATAGACAGGGTACAGAGACCCAGTACTTC	CSADRQGTETQYF
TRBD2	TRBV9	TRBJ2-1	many	TGTGCCAGCAGCGTTACCCCGGGGGGGAGGACAGACAATGAGCAGTTCTTC	CASSVTPGGRTDNEQFF
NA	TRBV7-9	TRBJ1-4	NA	TGTGCCAGCAGCTTAATCCCCGGGCCAACGCATGCAACTAATGAAAAACTGTTTTTT	CASSLIPGPTHATNEKLFF
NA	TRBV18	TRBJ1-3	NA	TGTGCCAGCTCACCACCGCTCTCTGGAAACACCATATATTTT	CASSPPLSGNTIYF
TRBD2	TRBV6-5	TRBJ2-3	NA	TGTGCCAGCAGTTACGATGGCGGGAGGACCACAGATACGCAGTATTTT	CASSYDGGRTTDTQYF
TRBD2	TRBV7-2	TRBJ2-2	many	TGTGCCAGCAGCTTAGGGAGCCTAGCGGGAGGGGCTTACACCGGGGAGCTGTTTTTT	CASSLGSLAGGAYTGELFF
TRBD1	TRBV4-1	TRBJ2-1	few	TGCGCCAGCAGCCAGGCGACAGGGGGTAATGAGCAGTTCTTC	CASSQATGGNEQFF
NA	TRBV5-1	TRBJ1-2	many	TGCGCCAGCAGCTACGAGGACAGCTATGGCTACACCTTC	CASSYEDSYGYTF
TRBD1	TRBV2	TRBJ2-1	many	TGTGCCAGCAGTGTGGGACAGGGAGTGTATGAGCAGTTCTTC	CASSVGQGVYEQFF
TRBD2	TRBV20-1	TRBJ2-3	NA	TGCAGTGCTACCCCCGGGACTAGCGGACGCACGCAGTATTTT	CSATPGTSGRTQYF
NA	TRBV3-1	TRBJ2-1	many	TGTGCCAGCAGCCAAGACAGGGGACCCTACAATGAGCAGTTCTTC	CASSQDRGPYNEQFF
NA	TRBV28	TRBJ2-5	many	TGTGCCAGCAGTTTAGAGTGGCAACAAGAGACCCAGTACTTC	CASSLEWQQETQYF
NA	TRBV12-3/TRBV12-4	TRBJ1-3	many	TGTGCCAGCAGCCTAGACAGAGGAAACACCATATATTTT	CASSLDRGNTIYF
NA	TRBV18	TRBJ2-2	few	TGTGCCAGCTCACCAATCCTAGCTGTTTCTGTCGGGGAGCTGTTTTTT	CASSPILAVSVGELFF
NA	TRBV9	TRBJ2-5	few	TGTGCCAGCAGCGTAGAAGGAAACCAAGAGACCCAGTACTTC	CASSVEGNQETQYF
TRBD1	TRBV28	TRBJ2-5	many	TGTGCCAGCAGCTCGGACAGGAGGTACCAAGAGACCCAGTACTTC	CASSSDRRYQETQYF
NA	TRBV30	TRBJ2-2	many	TGTGCCTGGAGTGAGTGGAACACCGGGGAGCTGTTTTTT	CAWSEWNTGELFF
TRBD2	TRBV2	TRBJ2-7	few	TGTGCCAGCAACATAGGGACTAGCGGTTCCTACGAGCAGTACTTC	CASNIGTSGSYEQYF
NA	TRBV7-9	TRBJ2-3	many	TGTGCCAGCAGCTTAGATGACCGCACAGATACGCAGTATTTT	CASSLDDRTDTQYF
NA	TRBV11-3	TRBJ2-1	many	TGTGCCAGCAGCACCAGAAAGGGACGGGGGATAAATGAGCAGTTCTTC	CASSTRKGRGINEQFF
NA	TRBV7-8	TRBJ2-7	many	TGTGCCAGCAGCTTAGCCGGTAGGGGAGGAAGAGAGCAGTACTTC	CASSLAGRGGREQYF
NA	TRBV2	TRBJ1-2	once	TGTGCCAGCAGTGAACAGGGTGGGAATGGCTACACCTTC	CASSEQGGNGYTF
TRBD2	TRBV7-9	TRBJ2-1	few	TGTGCCAGCAGCTTAGGGACTAGCGGGCCGTCTAATGAGCAGTTCTTC	CASSLGTSGPSNEQFF